This TCR beta chain emerged from a study of cytomegalovirus exposure and HLA in healthy donors (dated by TCRdb to the late 2010s). Notes on the research overall: In an earlier analysis of 450 to 750 of the donors, about 260 Gb of sequence data and approximately 100 million unique TCR beta sequences from roughly 190 million T cells were reported. Roughly five DR-DQ haplotypes were treated as single units for association and clustering because of strong linkage in the cohort. Donor age, sex, ethnicity and CMV serostatus were compiled together with the repertoire data. A later analysis re-examined previously published TCR beta repertoires from roughly 720 donors and added high-resolution HLA genotyping to investigate patterns of TCR occurrence. Roughly 300 gigabases of sequencing data and around 88 million unique TCR sequences made up an early release that covered over 550 HLA-typed donors. Across approximately 420 genotyped donors of the cohort, an average of about 240,000 unique TCR beta nucleotide sequences per donor were sequenced, and 15% to 20% of those sequences were non-productive. HLA typing included class I and class II loci at four-digit resolution. High-throughput TCR immunosequencing, statistical association of individual TCRs with disease status, and machine learning were combined to predict cytomegalovirus infection status. All discovery cohort repertoires had been generated on a single sequencing platform. A separate validation cohort of 100 to 150 different subjects was used in addition to the 666-subject first cohort. In the later analysis, no new phenotypic data were used to find candidate immune exposures; instead, reliance was placed on TCR beta sequences and their occurrence across donors. Using immunosequencing, the study profiled T cell repertoires from 640 or so subjects and related those repertoires to cytomegalovirus serostatus. An earlier analysis of 587 of the donors used high-throughput TCR beta sequencing to judge whether each TCR beta V gene segment behaved as functional or pseudogenic. The genetic ancestry cluster associated with self-reported Caucasian donors included approximately 85% of the approximately 400 genotyped donors. A later genetic analysis took genome-wide SNP genotypes for about 55% of the roughly 670 donors and used that subset as a discovery cohort. The number of donors typed differed by locus, with 629-630 for A, B, C, DRB1 and DQB1, 522 for DQA1, approximately 570 for DPA1, and around 430 for DPB1. The aim of the study was to test whether cataloging public T cell receptors could identify signatures of past pathogen exposure.

Overall study outcomes, separate from this receptor: A total of some 180 TCR beta chains were listed by the study as associated with cytomegalovirus. Only TCR beta chains were sequenced in this cohort, and the absence of alpha or paired-chain data limited detectable features. A cluster of highly shared sequence variants was judged likely to represent a technical artifact of the sequencing pipeline. Broadly in line with IMGT annotations, most TCR beta V segments showed up in productive rearrangements about 87% or about 30% of the time in an earlier analysis of approximately 640 of the donors. V-gene and J-gene trimming of TCR beta chains was associated with a missense DCLRE1C variant in a later genetic analysis, and the association was replicated in an independent cohort. The earlier analysis of some 540 of the donors excluded 15 to 20 rarely observed V segments, including chromosome 9 orphons, because counts were too low. A further reported finding was that TCR beta sequences accurately predicted the HLA-A and HLA-B alleles for most subjects in the first cohort. Correlated functional status among segregating V segments might reflect linkage disequilibrium, but an unknown experimental factor could not be ruled out. Compared with the approximately 710-donor mean, donors in an Asian-associated ancestry cluster had fewer N-insertions in productive TCRs, according to a later genetic analysis. Sequencing depth was assumed to be roughly uniform across donors in the presence/absence analyses, though that assumption may not hold. Several of the top co-occurrence clusters appeared to be linked to parvovirus B19, influenza, CMV and Epstein-Barr virus, according to a later analysis. Compared with equally common non-associated chains, HLA-associated TCR beta chains in a later analysis were more clonally expanded and had lower generation probabilities. Most CMV-associated TCR beta chains appeared to be HLA-restricted in a later analysis, and the HLA associations seemed to be driven largely by CMV exposure. Because some donors lacked HLA typing at each locus, the association tests relied only on the typed subset. When HLA alleles, especially DR and DQ, strongly co-occurred, attributing TCR associations to individual alleles was difficult. The authors suggested that the approach could potentially be generalized to other disease states and immunological phenotypes. Immune exposure information for the cohort was limited to CMV serostatus. Cytomegalovirus status was reported to be diagnosed by the classifier with high specificity and sensitivity in both the original and validation cohorts. At a false discovery rate of 0.05, a later analysis linked 15,000 to 20,000 TCR beta sequences to specific HLA alleles. Across donors, most TCR sequences were observed very rarely, whereas some public TCRs were present in many individuals. In a later analysis, TCR association rates were found to vary across HLA loci, with the most associated TCRs seen for DRB1 alleles and the fewest for HLA-C alleles. A few of the identified cytomegalovirus-associated TCR beta chains were confirmed in vitro to be specific for cytomegalovirus antigens.

With respect to this clone: Its target antigen remains unknown. Base qualities are not provided; no much larger clone lies one nucleotide away.

The library came from the immunoSEQ multiplex PCR assay. The multiplex PCR relied on a mix of 60 forward primers for TCR Vbeta segments and 13 reverse primers for TCR Jbeta segments. The CDR3 region of rearranged TCR beta genes was amplified from genomic DNA with a multiplex PCR assay. On the Illumina HiSeq System, the amplified TCR beta libraries were sequenced as 87-base-pair reads. On the study's bioinformatics: Across the 670 or so repertoires, a later analysis counted roughly 77 million unique TCR beta chains, 9.5 million to 13 million of which were shared by at least two donors. A nearest-neighbor algorithm error-corrected the raw reads and collapsed the reads into unique sequences, merging closely related sequences to remove PCR and sequencing errors. To assign V, D and J gene segments, CDR3 sequences were aligned to IMGT reference sequences. For a sequence to be retained, a match of at least six nucleotides to both a V gene segment and a J gene segment was required. Rearrangements were classified as productive when the CDR3 lacked stop codons and remained in frame with V and J, and all other rearrangements were classified as non-productive. Following IMGT convention, CDR3 was defined as the stretch from the second conserved V-encoded cysteine to the conserved J-encoded phenylalanine. The earlier analysis of about 590 of the donors excluded sequences that lacked an unambiguous match to a single V gene segment. In an earlier analysis of a few hundred of the donors, a V segment was called functional when productive rearrangements were above 56.7%, and segregating when the standard deviation between donors exceeded 5%. To diagnose cytomegalovirus status from the catalog of TCR beta chain sequences, a statistical classification framework was built. In a later analysis, TCR nucleotide sequences were compared against IMGT/GENE-DB human TR gene sequences so that V and J genes could be assigned. Using the TCRdist pipeline, a later analysis assigned CDR3 sequences along with most-parsimonious VDJ recombination scenarios. In a later analysis, every TCR beta chain was defined by the combination of its CDR3 amino acid sequence and its V-gene family, and reads without a unique V-gene family were dropped. A later analysis removed over 500 highly shared, low-generation-probability nucleotide sequences to deal with suspected cross-contamination and a sequencing artifact. A later analysis calculated a clonal expansion index for each public chain from normalized within-repertoire ranks of inferred template counts. A later analysis computed generation probabilities with a VDJ recombination model fitted to out-of-frame rearrangements, and checked the results against IGoR. In a later analysis, hypergeometric tests were used to score TCR-TCR, TCR-HLA and TCR-CMV co-occurrence, with a repertoire-size bias correction applied to TCR pairs. To estimate false discovery rates, a later analysis permuted the HLA or CMV assignments 20 times. In a later analysis, co-occurring TCRs were grouped using DBSCAN, with TCRdist sequence similarity added in when clustering inside HLA-allele-positive subsets. For co-occurrence clustering, repertoires with fewer than 30,000 or more than 120,000 public chains were excluded, along with about five repertoires with anomalous nucleotide sharing. TCRdb provides this immuneACCESS table in a form limited to in-frame rearrangements. Some clones are lacking; in checked studies, under half of them reflect an unresolved V gene, and why the rest are absent is not known. That table furnishes V, J and clone size, whereas the DNA furnished D and trimming. In all, the sample holds about 100,000 clones, and 81% of those were seen once. The ten most abundant clones make up 2% to 2.5% of the sample.

The cohort comprised more than 550 healthy bone marrow donors. All cohort members were sampled while nominally healthy, although unrecorded immune exposures were likely present. The donor was CMV seronegative and belonged to the group of more than 300 seronegative cohort members. A peripheral blood sample was provided by each donor, and peripheral blood mononuclear cells were used for TCR beta sequencing. The Qiagen DNeasy Blood Extraction Kit was used to extract genomic DNA from the blood cell samples. This receptor was taken from a man aged 25 to 45 in good health and CMV-seronegative. The source material was PBMCs.

The CDR3 amino acid sequence is: CASSPRTGGNNEQFF. The DNA reads TGTGCCAGCAGTCCGCGGACAGGGGGTAACAATGAGCAGTTCTTC. This receptor chain uses TRBV6-1 and TRBJ2-1, and 10 bases in between align with TRBD1. V has 5 bases trimmed and J has 5 bases trimmed; junction bases matching no gene number 6. The cysteine opens and the phenylalanine closes a CDR3 of 15 amino acids. Of all the DNA, just the CDR3 is kept, 45 bases in frame from base 1. CDR1 MNHNS and CDR2 SASEGT are derived from the germline V gene.